These T cell receptor beta chains were read from a single sample in a study of blood T cell repertoires in COVID-19. Sequenced by immunoSEQ multiplex PCR; TCRdb stores in-frame clones only, minus some. The repertoire holds 150,000 to 200,000 clones, more than 70% seen once, with 13% to 15% in the top ten. Specimen: peripheral blood. These receptors were collected from a man between 18 and 35 years old with active or convalescent COVID-19. The CDR3 runs from the conserved cysteine through the conserved F or W. D genes are given only for firm matches. Where a row states a size, it is once, few, many or the class of an expanded clone; other rows omit it.

d_call,v_call,j_call,clone_size,cdr3_aa,cdr3_nt
TRBD1,TRBV19,TRBJ1-6,NA,CASSQTGEHSPLHF,TGTGCCAGTAGTCAGACAGGGGAACATTCACCCCTCCACTTT
TRBD2,TRBV7-2,TRBJ2-1,NA,CASSLRVAGGRNEQFF,TGTGCCAGCAGCTTGAGGGTTGCGGGGGGGCGCAATGAGCAGTTCTTC
NA,TRBV15,TRBJ2-7,NA,CATSRDQGYEQYF,TGTGCCACCAGCAGAGACCAGGGCTACGAGCAGTACTTC
NA,TRBV12-5,TRBJ1-2,once,CASGPERIYNYGYTF,TGTGCTAGTGGTCCAGAGAGGATATATAACTATGGCTACACCTTC
NA,TRBV7-9,TRBJ1-4,NA,CASSLGDFNEKLFF,TGTGCCAGCAGCTTGGGGGACTTTAATGAAAAACTGTTTTTT
TRBD2,TRBV5-4,TRBJ2-1,NA,CASSSKVAGVGEQFF,TGTGCCAGCAGCTCGAAGGTAGCGGGGGTGGGAGAGCAGTTCTTC
NA,TRBV29-1,TRBJ2-1,NA,CSVLGSSYNEQFF,TGCAGCGTTTTGGGGAGCTCCTACAATGAGCAGTTCTTC
NA,TRBV30,TRBJ2-7,NA,CAFLTPGTPPYEQYF,TGTGCCTTCCTCACTCCCGGGACTCCCCCCTACGAGCAGTACTTC
TRBD1,TRBV4-1,TRBJ2-5,NA,CASSQVNRGWETQYF,TGCGCCAGCAGCCAGGTCAACAGGGGTTGGGAGACCCAGTACTTC
NA,TRBV6-5,TRBJ1-5,NA,CASSPDKDQPQHF,TGTGCCAGCAGTCCAGACAAAGATCAGCCCCAGCATTTT
TRBD1,TRBV7-2,TRBJ1-6,NA,CASSLRQGANSPLHF,TGTGCCAGCAGCTTAAGACAGGGCGCGAATTCACCCCTCCACTTT
NA,TRBV5-6,TRBJ1-2,NA,CASSLAGGYGYTF,TGTGCCAGCAGCTTGGCCGGGGGCTATGGCTACACCTTC
NA,TRBV3-1/TRBV3-2,TRBJ2-1,NA,CASSQGGGGYNEQFF,TGTGCCAGCAGCCAAGGGGGTGGAGGCTACAATGAGCAGTTCTTC
TRBD1,TRBV2,TRBJ2-6,once,CASSETLPGQGYGANVLTF,TGTGCCAGCAGTGAGACGTTACCGGGACAGGGTTACGGGGCCAACGTCCTGACTTTC
TRBD2,TRBV18,TRBJ2-7,NA,CASSPPRGTYEQYF,TGTGCCAGCTCACCACCGCGGGGGACCTACGAGCAGTACTTC
NA,TRBV30,TRBJ2-5,NA,CAWSRFGLLQETQYF,TGTGCCTGGAGCCGCTTTGGACTCCTACAAGAGACCCAGTACTTC
TRBD2,TRBV19,TRBJ2-2,NA,CASSIVGSGGTGELFF,TGTGCCAGTAGTATAGTCGGCAGCGGGGGCACCGGGGAGCTGTTTTTT
TRBD1,TRBV5-1,TRBJ1-2,once,CASRTDRGIYGYTF,TGCGCCAGCAGAACCGACAGGGGCATCTATGGCTACACCTTC
NA,TRBV7-3,TRBJ2-7,once,CASSSGQLGEQYF,TGTGCCAGCAGCTCAGGGCAGCTTGGCGAGCAGTACTTC
NA,TRBV12-3/TRBV12-4,TRBJ2-2,NA,CASSFYPGELFF,TGTGCCAGCAGTTTTTATCCCGGGGAGCTGTTTTTT
NA,TRBV7-8,TRBJ1-5,NA,CASSLTGENQPQHF,TGTGCCAGCAGCCTGACAGGAGAAAATCAGCCCCAGCATTTT
TRBD1,TRBV19,TRBJ1-5,few,CASKRQGGNSNQPQHF,TGTGCCAGTAAACGGCAGGGGGGAAATAGCAATCAGCCCCAGCATTTT
TRBD2,TRBV28,TRBJ2-1,NA,CASSPFPVAGGPSEQFF,TGTGCCAGCAGTCCTTTCCCGGTAGCGGGAGGGCCCAGTGAGCAGTTCTTC
NA,TRBV18,TRBJ1-3,NA,CASSPQGSGNTIYF,TGTGCCAGCTCACCCCAGGGCTCTGGAAACACCATATATTTT
NA,TRBV6-6,TRBJ1-4,NA,CASGREEKLFF,TGTGCCAGCGGACGGGAGGAAAAACTGTTTTTT
TRBD1,TRBV7-7,TRBJ2-5,once,CASSYNRGETQYF,TGTGCTAGCAGCTACAACAGGGGAGAGACCCAGTACTTC
NA,TRBV14,TRBJ2-7,NA,CASSQDLGRGRPEQYF,TGTGCCAGCAGCCAAGATTTAGGCAGGGGCCGTCCCGAGCAGTACTTC
NA,TRBV29-1,TRBJ1-2,NA,CSVEDSLSGYTF,TGCAGCGTTGAGGACTCCCTCTCAGGCTACACCTTC
TRBD1,TRBV30,TRBJ2-7,NA,CAWRETGGYEQYF,TGTGCCTGGAGGGAGACAGGGGGCTACGAGCAGTACTTC
TRBD1,TRBV2,TRBJ2-1,NA,CASSRDRARLNEQFF,TGTGCCAGCAGTCGGGACAGGGCTCGATTAAATGAGCAGTTCTTC
NA,TRBV6-5,TRBJ1-2,once,CASSLYSYGYTF,TGTGCCAGCAGTCTATACTCCTATGGCTACACCTTC
TRBD1,TRBV4-2,TRBJ1-3,NA,CASSQETGGGGNTIYF,TGTGCCAGCAGCCAAGAGACAGGGGGCGGTGGAAACACCATATATTTT
NA,TRBV19,TRBJ1-4,NA,CASHMRGGKKLFF,TGTGCCAGCCACATGAGGGGCGGGAAAAAACTGTTTTTT
TRBD1,TRBV28,TRBJ1-5,NA,CASSHGGQGSNQPQHF,TGTGCCAGCAGTCACGGTGGACAGGGAAGCAATCAGCCCCAGCATTTT
NA,TRBV7-2,TRBJ1-4,NA,CASTLETTNEKLFF,TGTGCCAGCACACTAGAGACCACTAATGAAAAACTGTTTTTT
NA,TRBV5-4,TRBJ2-2,NA,CASSFGGYTGELFF,TGTGCCAGCAGCTTCGGGGGTTACACCGGGGAGCTGTTTTTT
NA,TRBV20-1,TRBJ1-4,NA,CSARTSEKLFF,TGCAGTGCTAGGACTTCTGAAAAACTGTTTTTT
NA,TRBV2,TRBJ2-1,NA,CASRESSVGLYNEQFF,TGTGCCAGCAGGGAATCTAGCGTCGGACTGTACAATGAGCAGTTCTTC
TRBD1,TRBV5-1,TRBJ2-7,NA,CASNANPGTGETYEQYF,TGCGCCAGCAACGCAAACCCCGGGACAGGGGAAACCTACGAGCAGTACTTC
NA,TRBV5-5,TRBJ2-1,NA,CASSLGLGILNEQFF,TGTGCCAGCAGCTTGGGACTAGGGATTCTAAATGAGCAGTTCTTC
TRBD2,TRBV7-2,TRBJ2-2,NA,CASSAPLAGVNTGELFF,TGTGCCAGCAGCGCGCCACTAGCGGGGGTCAACACCGGGGAGCTGTTTTTT
NA,TRBV7-9,TRBJ2-4,NA,CASSSGDRTKNIQYF,TGTGCCAGCAGCTCGGGGGACAGAACCAAAAACATTCAGTACTTC